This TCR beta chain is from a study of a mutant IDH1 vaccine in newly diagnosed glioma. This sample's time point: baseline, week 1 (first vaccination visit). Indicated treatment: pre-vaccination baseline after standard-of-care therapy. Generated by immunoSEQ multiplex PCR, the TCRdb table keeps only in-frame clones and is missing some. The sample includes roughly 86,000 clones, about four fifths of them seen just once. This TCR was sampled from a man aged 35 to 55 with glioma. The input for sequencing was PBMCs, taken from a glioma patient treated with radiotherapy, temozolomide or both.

CDR3 nucleotides: TGTGCCTGGAGTGTTGGTTCGTCCTACGAGCAGTACTTC. Translating it yields CAWSVGSSYEQYF. This sequence joins TRBV30 and TRBJ2-7, with D uncertain. The CDR3 sequence is 13 residues long. Trimming took off 0 bases at V and 1 base at J, with 7 bases between the two ends. The germline gives CDR1 GTSNPN, CDR2 SVGIG (reference sequence).